These T cell receptor beta chains were read from a single sample in a study of shared clonotypes between healthy human individuals. Assay used: immunoSEQ multiplex PCR; TCRdb lists only in-frame clones, some missing. The sample shows about 580,000 clones, 95% to 98% of them seen only once. The specimen was naive CD8+ T cells sorted from blood. The receptors originated from a man between 25 and 39 years old in good health. The CDR3 runs from the conserved cysteine through the conserved F or W. D genes are given only for firm matches. Clone size, where shown, is once, few, many, or a class for clones that have expanded.

D: .; J: TRBJ2-1; size: .; V: TRBV11-3; CDR3: CASSSLAKHNEQFF; DNA: TGTGCCAGCAGCTCCCTAGCGAAACACAATGAGCAGTTCTTC
D: .; J: TRBJ1-1; size: .; V: TRBV19; CDR3: CASSITGMNTEAFF; DNA: TGTGCCAGTAGTATTACAGGAATGAACACTGAAGCTTTCTTT
D: .; J: TRBJ1-1; size: .; V: TRBV7-9; CDR3: CASSLVVGRPGHTEAFF; DNA: TGTGCCAGCAGCTTAGTAGTAGGGCGGCCCGGCCACACTGAAGCTTTCTTT
D: TRBD1; J: TRBJ2-4; size: .; V: TRBV7-9; CDR3: CASSLILRTGPQNIQYF; DNA: TGTGCCAGCAGCTTAATACTCCGGACAGGCCCCCAAAACATTCAGTACTTC
D: .; J: TRBJ2-7; size: .; V: TRBV6-5; CDR3: CASSPRGPPYEQYF; DNA: TGTGCCAGCAGCCCGCGGGGACCCCCCTACGAGCAGTACTTC
D: .; J: TRBJ2-7; size: .; V: TRBV7-9; CDR3: CASSLEDEQYF; DNA: TGTGCCAGCAGCTTAGAGGATGAGCAGTACTTC
D: .; J: TRBJ2-7; size: .; V: TRBV4-1; CDR3: CASSQERQTYEQYF; DNA: TGCGCCAGCAGCCAAGAGAGGCAGACCTACGAGCAGTACTTC
D: TRBD2; J: TRBJ2-7; size: .; V: TRBV28; CDR3: CASSKGLAGYEQYF; DNA: TGTGCCAGCAGTAAGGGACTAGCGGGGTACGAGCAGTACTTC
D: .; J: TRBJ2-5; size: once; V: TRBV11-2; CDR3: CASSSLRGQQRETQYF; DNA: TGTGCCAGCAGCTCCCTTCGAGGACAGCAACGAGAGACCCAGTACTTC
D: .; J: TRBJ2-1; size: .; V: TRBV28; CDR3: CASSLRRFGGGNEQFF; DNA: TGTGCCAGCAGTTTGCGGCGGTTTGGGGGTGGCAATGAGCAGTTCTTC
D: .; J: TRBJ1-1; size: .; V: TRBV21-1; CDR3: CASSEKSSAPMNTEAFF; DNA: TGTGCCAGCAGCGAAAAATCATCTGCACCTATGAACACTGAAGCTTTCTTT
D: TRBD1; J: TRBJ2-5; size: once; V: TRBV18; CDR3: CASSRKHRGETQYF; DNA: TGTGCCAGCTCACGAAAGCACAGGGGAGAGACCCAGTACTTC
D: .; J: TRBJ2-3; size: .; V: TRBV7-8; CDR3: CASRARGVADTQYF; DNA: TGTGCCAGCCGAGCCCGGGGAGTCGCAGATACGCAGTATTTT
D: .; J: TRBJ2-4; size: .; V: TRBV11-2; CDR3: CASSRGTDLAKNIQYF; DNA: TGTGCCAGCAGCCGCGGGACAGACCTAGCCAAAAACATTCAGTACTTC
D: TRBD1; J: TRBJ1-1; size: .; V: TRBV7-8; CDR3: CASSLHPGQGPNTEAFF; DNA: TGTGCCAGCAGCTTACACCCGGGACAGGGCCCGAACACTGAAGCTTTCTTT
D: TRBD1; J: TRBJ1-5; size: .; V: TRBV28; CDR3: CASSFLGTVNQPQHF; DNA: TGTGCCAGCAGTTTCCTTGGGACAGTCAATCAGCCCCAGCATTTT
D: .; J: TRBJ1-2; size: .; V: TRBV4-3; CDR3: CASSQDSGYGYTF; DNA: TGCGCCAGCAGCCAAGATTCGGGCTATGGCTACACCTTC
D: TRBD2; J: TRBJ2-7; size: .; V: TRBV7-2; CDR3: CASSLSGGLGFYEQYF; DNA: TGTGCCAGCAGCTTATCGGGCGGACTAGGTTTCTACGAGCAGTACTTC
D: .; J: TRBJ2-1; size: once; V: TRBV27; CDR3: CASGGSSTLNEQFF; DNA: TGTGCCAGTGGTGGGAGTTCAACCCTAAATGAGCAGTTCTTC
D: .; J: TRBJ1-4; size: .; V: TRBV11-2; CDR3: CASSDTGATNEKLFF; DNA: TGTGCCAGCAGCGATACAGGTGCAACTAATGAAAAACTGTTTTTT
D: TRBD1; J: TRBJ2-7; size: .; V: TRBV7-2; CDR3: CASSLGQGAYEQYF; DNA: TGTGCCAGCAGCTTAGGTCAGGGGGCTTACGAGCAGTACTTC
D: TRBD1; J: TRBJ1-2; size: .; V: TRBV7-9; CDR3: CASSFSLLTDRQKESGYTF; DNA: TGTGCCAGCAGCTTCTCACTCCTTACGGACAGGCAGAAAGAGTCGGGCTACACCTTC
D: .; J: TRBJ2-3; size: .; V: TRBV27; CDR3: CASSGFTDTQYF; DNA: TGTGCCAGCAGTGGCTTCACAGATACGCAGTATTTT
D: .; J: TRBJ2-5; size: .; V: TRBV27; CDR3: CASSPEKGDQETQYF; DNA: TGTGCCAGCAGCCCTGAAAAGGGAGACCAAGAGACCCAGTACTTC
D: TRBD1; J: TRBJ2-7; size: .; V: TRBV6-6; CDR3: CASSPKMNDRVYEQYF; DNA: TGTGCCAGCAGCCCCAAAATGAATGACAGGGTTTACGAGCAGTACTTC
D: TRBD2; J: TRBJ2-5; size: .; V: TRBV5-4; CDR3: CASSTPDSSGERPQETQYF; DNA: TGTGCCAGCAGCACCCCGGACTCTAGCGGGGAAAGACCCCAAGAGACCCAGTACTTC
D: .; J: TRBJ2-7; size: .; V: TRBV29-1; CDR3: CSVLRRGSYEQYF; DNA: TGCAGCGTTCTTCGGCGGGGCTCCTACGAGCAGTACTTC
D: TRBD2; J: TRBJ2-7; size: .; V: TRBV29-1; CDR3: CSVGGRAWEQYF; DNA: TGCAGCGTTGGAGGGAGGGCCTGGGAGCAGTACTTC
D: .; J: TRBJ2-7; size: .; V: TRBV7-2; CDR3: CASSLRSTLRYEQYF; DNA: TGTGCCAGCAGCTTAAGGTCCACCCTTCGCTACGAGCAGTACTTC
D: TRBD2; J: TRBJ2-1; size: .; V: TRBV7-6; CDR3: CASSPRTGLAGNEQFF; DNA: TGTGCCAGCAGCCCGCGAACGGGACTAGCGGGTAATGAGCAGTTCTTC
D: .; J: TRBJ2-7; size: .; V: TRBV14; CDR3: CASSQVNFEQYF; DNA: TGTGCCAGCAGCCAAGTGAATTTCGAGCAGTACTTC
D: .; J: TRBJ2-1; size: .; V: TRBV7-9; CDR3: CASSSRTGNEQFF; DNA: TGTGCCAGCAGCTCCAGGACTGGGAATGAGCAGTTCTTC
D: .; J: TRBJ2-7; size: .; V: TRBV15; CDR3: CATSNFGDSYEQYF; DNA: TGTGCCACCAGCAACTTCGGGGACTCCTACGAGCAGTACTTC
D: TRBD2; J: TRBJ2-1; size: once; V: TRBV27; CDR3: CASPRAGRPTNEQFF; DNA: TGTGCCAGCCCGCGCGCCGGGAGGCCCACCAATGAGCAGTTCTTC
D: TRBD2; J: TRBJ2-3; size: .; V: TRBV5-4; CDR3: CASSLKGTSGRTDTQYF; DNA: TGTGCCAGCAGCTTAAAGGGGACTAGCGGGAGAACAGATACGCAGTATTTT
D: .; J: TRBJ1-2; size: .; V: TRBV28; CDR3: CASRDALDSWSYGYTF; DNA: TGTGCCAGCAGGGATGCGCTGGACAGCTGGTCCTATGGCTACACCTTC
D: TRBD1; J: TRBJ2-2; size: .; V: TRBV6-1; CDR3: CAGQGENTGELFF; DNA: TGTGCAGGACAGGGGGAGAACACCGGGGAGCTGTTTTTT
D: TRBD1; J: TRBJ2-3; size: .; V: TRBV18; CDR3: CASSPTEFRQGLGTQYF; DNA: TGTGCCAGCTCCCCAACGGAATTTAGACAGGGCCTTGGAACGCAGTATTTT
D: TRBD2; J: TRBJ2-4; size: .; V: TRBV7-6; CDR3: CASSLASGRALNIQYF; DNA: TGTGCCAGCAGCTTAGCTAGCGGGAGGGCCTTGAACATTCAGTACTTC
D: .; J: TRBJ1-3; size: .; V: TRBV4-3; CDR3: CASSQESSDGVGNTIYF; DNA: TGCGCCAGCAGCCAAGAATCGAGTGACGGGGTTGGAAACACCATATATTTT
D: TRBD2; J: TRBJ2-3; size: .; V: TRBV2; CDR3: CASSRLAGADTQYF; DNA: TGTGCCAGCAGTCGACTAGCGGGAGCAGATACGCAGTATTTT
D: .; J: TRBJ2-7; size: once; V: TRBV5-1; CDR3: CASSLYGGPYEQYF; DNA: TGCGCCAGCAGCTTATACGGGGGCCCCTACGAGCAGTACTTC
D: .; J: TRBJ2-3; size: .; V: TRBV9; CDR3: CASSPRLTSLGTQYF; DNA: TGTGCCAGCAGCCCCAGGCTGACTAGTTTAGGTACGCAGTATTTT
D: .; J: TRBJ2-6; size: .; V: TRBV9; CDR3: CASSVVQGLSSGANVLTF; DNA: TGTGCCAGCAGCGTCGTACAGGGTCTTAGCTCTGGGGCCAACGTCCTGACTTTC
D: .; J: TRBJ2-7; size: .; V: TRBV5-6; CDR3: CASSLINWDYEQYF; DNA: TGTGCCAGCAGCTTGATTAATTGGGACTACGAGCAGTACTTC
D: .; J: TRBJ2-1; size: .; V: TRBV7-2; CDR3: CASSLDATVNEQFF; DNA: TGTGCCAGCAGCTTAGACGCGACAGTGAATGAGCAGTTCTTC
D: .; J: TRBJ2-3; size: .; V: TRBV30; CDR3: CAWSALGGDTQYF; DNA: TGTGCCTGGAGTGCCCTAGGGGGAGATACGCAGTATTTT
D: .; J: TRBJ2-1; size: .; V: TRBV11-3; CDR3: CASSFRPHNEQFF; DNA: TGTGCCAGCAGCTTTCGACCCCACAATGAGCAGTTCTTC